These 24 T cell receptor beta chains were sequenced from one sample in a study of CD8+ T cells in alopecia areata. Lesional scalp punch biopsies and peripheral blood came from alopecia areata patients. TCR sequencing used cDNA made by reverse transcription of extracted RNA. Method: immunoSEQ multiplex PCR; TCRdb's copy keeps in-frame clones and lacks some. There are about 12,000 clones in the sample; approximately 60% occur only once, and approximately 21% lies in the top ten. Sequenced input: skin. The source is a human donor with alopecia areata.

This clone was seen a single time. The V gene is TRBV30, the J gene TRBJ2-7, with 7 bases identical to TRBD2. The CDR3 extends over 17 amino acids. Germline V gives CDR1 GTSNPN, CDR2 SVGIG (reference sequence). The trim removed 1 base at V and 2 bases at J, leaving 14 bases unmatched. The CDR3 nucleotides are TGTGCCTGGAGTGCCGCCCCCTGGACTAGTTCGCCCTACGAGCAGTACTTC. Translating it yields CAWSAAPWTSSPYEQYF.

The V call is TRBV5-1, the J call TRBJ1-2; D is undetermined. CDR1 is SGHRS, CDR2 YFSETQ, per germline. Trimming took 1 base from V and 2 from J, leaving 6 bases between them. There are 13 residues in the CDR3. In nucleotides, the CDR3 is TGCGCCAGCAGCTTGTCCGGAAACTATGGCTACACCTTC. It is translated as CASSLSGNYGYTF.

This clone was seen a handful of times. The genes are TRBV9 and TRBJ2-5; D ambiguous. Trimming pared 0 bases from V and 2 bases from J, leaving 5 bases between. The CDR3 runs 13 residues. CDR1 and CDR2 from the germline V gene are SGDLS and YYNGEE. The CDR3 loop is CASSVASQETQYF. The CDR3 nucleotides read TGTGCCAGCAGCGTAGCCTCTCAAGAGACCCAGTACTTC.

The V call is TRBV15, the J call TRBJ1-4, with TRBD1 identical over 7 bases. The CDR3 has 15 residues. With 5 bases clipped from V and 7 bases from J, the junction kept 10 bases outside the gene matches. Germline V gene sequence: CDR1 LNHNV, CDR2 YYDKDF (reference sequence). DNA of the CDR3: TGTGCCACCAGCTCCCGACAGGGCGGCGGTGAAAAACTGTTTTTT. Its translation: CATSSRQGGGEKLFF.

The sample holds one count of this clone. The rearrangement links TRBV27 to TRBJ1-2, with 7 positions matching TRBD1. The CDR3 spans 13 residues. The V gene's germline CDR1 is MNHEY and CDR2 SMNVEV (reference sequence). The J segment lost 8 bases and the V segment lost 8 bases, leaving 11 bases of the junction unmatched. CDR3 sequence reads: CASGTDRVWGYTF. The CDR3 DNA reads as TGTGCCAGCGGGACAGACAGGGTGTGGGGCTACACCTTC.

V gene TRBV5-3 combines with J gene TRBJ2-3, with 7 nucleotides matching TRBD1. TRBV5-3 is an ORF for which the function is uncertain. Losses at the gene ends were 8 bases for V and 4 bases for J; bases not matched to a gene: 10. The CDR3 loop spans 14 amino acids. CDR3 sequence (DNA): TGTGCCAGCAGCATAGGGACAGACTCAGATACGCAGTATTTT. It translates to CASSIGTDSDTQYF.

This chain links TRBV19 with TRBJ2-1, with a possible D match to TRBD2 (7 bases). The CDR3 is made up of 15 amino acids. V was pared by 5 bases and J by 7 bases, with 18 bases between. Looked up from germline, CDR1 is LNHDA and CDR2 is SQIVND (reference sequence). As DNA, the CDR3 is TGTGCCAGTAGTTTCTCGGGGGGCCAAGGAAATGAGCAGTTCTTC. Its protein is CASSFSGGQGNEQFF.

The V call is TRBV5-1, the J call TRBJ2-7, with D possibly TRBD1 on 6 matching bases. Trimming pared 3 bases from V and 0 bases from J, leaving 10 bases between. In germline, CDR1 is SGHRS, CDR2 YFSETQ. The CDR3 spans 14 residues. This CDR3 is CASSSDRNSYEQYF. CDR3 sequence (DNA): TGCGCCAGCAGCTCTGACAGGAACTCCTACGAGCAGTACTTC.

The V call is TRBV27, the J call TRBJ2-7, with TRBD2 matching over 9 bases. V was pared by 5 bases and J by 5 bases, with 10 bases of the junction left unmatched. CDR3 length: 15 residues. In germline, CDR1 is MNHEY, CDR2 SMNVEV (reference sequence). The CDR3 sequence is CASSPRGGRANEQYF. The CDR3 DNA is TGTGCCAGCAGTCCCCGGGGCGGGAGGGCCAACGAGCAGTACTTC.

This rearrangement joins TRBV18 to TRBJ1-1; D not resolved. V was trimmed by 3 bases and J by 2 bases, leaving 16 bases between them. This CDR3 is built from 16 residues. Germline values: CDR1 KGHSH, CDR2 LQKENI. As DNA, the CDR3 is TGTGCCAGCTCACCTACTTCCTCGGGAACAAACACTGAAGCTTTCTTT. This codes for CASSPTSSGTNTEAFF.

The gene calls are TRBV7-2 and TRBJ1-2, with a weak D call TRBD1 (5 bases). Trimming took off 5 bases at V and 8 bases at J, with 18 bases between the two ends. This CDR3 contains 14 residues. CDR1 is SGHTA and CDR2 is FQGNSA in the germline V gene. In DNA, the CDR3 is TGTGCCAGCAGCCAAACGGGGGGTCTGTTAGGCTACACCTTC. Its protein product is CASSQTGGLLGYTF.

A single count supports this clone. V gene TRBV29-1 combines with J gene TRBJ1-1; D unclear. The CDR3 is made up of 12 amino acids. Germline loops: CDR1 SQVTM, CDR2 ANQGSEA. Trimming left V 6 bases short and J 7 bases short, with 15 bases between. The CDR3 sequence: CSVANPGLEAFF. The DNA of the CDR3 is TGCAGCGTCGCTAATCCCGGGCTTGAAGCTTTCTTT.

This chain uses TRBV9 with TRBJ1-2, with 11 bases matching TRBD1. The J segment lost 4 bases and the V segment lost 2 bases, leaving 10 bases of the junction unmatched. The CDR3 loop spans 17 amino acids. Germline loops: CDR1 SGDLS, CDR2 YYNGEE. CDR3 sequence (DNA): TGTGCCAGCAGCGTTGGCCCCGGGACAGGGGGGGGCTATGGCTACACCTTC. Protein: CASSVGPGTGGGYGYTF.

The DNA of the CDR3 is TGTGCCAGCTCACCTACCATGGGCAGGGAGAGAAATACGCAGTATTTT. This encodes CASSPTMGRERNTQYF. The rearrangement uses TRBV18 and TRBJ2-3; D might be TRBD1 or TRBD2, each matching 5 bases. The ends were cut back, 3 bases at V and 7 bases at J, with 20 bases in the middle. Per germline, CDR1 KGHSH and CDR2 LQKENI. The CDR3 has 16 residues.

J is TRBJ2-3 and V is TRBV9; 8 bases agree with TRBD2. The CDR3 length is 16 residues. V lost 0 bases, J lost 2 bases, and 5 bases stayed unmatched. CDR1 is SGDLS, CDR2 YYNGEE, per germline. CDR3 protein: CASSVASGSYTDTQYF. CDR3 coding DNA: TGTGCCAGCAGCGTAGCGAGCGGGAGCTACACAGATACGCAGTATTTT. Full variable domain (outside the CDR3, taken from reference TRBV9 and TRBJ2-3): DSGVTQTPKHLITATGQRVTLRCSPRSGDLSVYWYQQSLDQGLQFLIQYYNGEERAKGNILERFSAQQFPDLHSELNLSSLELGDSALYFCASSVASGSYTDTQYFGPGTRLTVL.

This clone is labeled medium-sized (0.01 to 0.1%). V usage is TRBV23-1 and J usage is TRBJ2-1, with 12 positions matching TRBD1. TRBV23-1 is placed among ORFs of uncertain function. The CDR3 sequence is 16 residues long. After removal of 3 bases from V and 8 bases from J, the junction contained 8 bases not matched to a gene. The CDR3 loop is CASSHPRDRGRHEQFF. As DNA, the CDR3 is TGCGCCAGCAGTCACCCCCGGGACAGGGGGCGGCATGAGCAGTTCTTC.

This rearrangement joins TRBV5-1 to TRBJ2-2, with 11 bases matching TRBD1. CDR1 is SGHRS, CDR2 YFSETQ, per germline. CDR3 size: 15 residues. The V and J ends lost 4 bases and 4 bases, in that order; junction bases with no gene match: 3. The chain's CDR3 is CASSPGTGGTGELFF. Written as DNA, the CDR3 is TGCGCCAGCAGCCCTGGGACAGGGGGCACCGGGGAGCTGTTTTTT.

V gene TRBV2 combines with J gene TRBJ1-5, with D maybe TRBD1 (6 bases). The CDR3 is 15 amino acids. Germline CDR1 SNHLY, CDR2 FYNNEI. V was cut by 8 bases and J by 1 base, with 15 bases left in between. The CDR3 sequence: CASQGGGGSNQPQHF. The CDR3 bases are TGTGCCAGCCAGGGAGGCGGGGGCAGCAATCAGCCCCAGCATTTT.

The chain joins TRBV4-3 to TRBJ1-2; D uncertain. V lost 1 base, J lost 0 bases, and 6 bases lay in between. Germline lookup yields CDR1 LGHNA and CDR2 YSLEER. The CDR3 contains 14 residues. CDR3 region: CASSQVGSNYGYTF. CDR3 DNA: TGCGCCAGCAGCCAAGTGGGGTCTAACTATGGCTACACCTTC.

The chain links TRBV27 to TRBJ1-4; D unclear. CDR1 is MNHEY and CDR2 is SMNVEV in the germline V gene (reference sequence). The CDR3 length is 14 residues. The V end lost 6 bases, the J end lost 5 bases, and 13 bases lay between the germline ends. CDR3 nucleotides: TGTGCCAGCAGCACCCGGGCTTCCAATGAAAAACTGTTTTTT. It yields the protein CASSTRASNEKLFF. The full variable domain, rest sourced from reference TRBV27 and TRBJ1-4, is EAQVTQNPRYLITVTGKKLTVTCSQNMNHEYMSWYRQDPGLGLRQIYYSMNVEVTDKGDVPEGYKVSRKEKRNFPLILESPSPNQTSLYFCASSTRASNEKLFFGSGTQLSVL.

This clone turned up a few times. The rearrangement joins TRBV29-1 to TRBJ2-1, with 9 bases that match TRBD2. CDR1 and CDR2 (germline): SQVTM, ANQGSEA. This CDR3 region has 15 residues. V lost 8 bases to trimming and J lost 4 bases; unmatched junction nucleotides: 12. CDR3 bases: TGCAGCCCCGTCACGGCGGGAGGGAATTACAATGAGCAGTTCTTC. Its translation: CSPVTAGGNYNEQFF.

The CDR3 DNA reads as TGCGCCAGCACGACTCGAGTCCCCCACACTAGCGCCCTATCTAGCTCCTACAATGAGCAGTTCTTC. Translation gives CASTTRVPHTSALSSSYNEQFF. V usage is TRBV5-1 and J usage is TRBJ2-1, with 7 bases fitting TRBD2. After removal of 6 bases from V and 0 bases from J, the junction contained 27 bases not matched to a gene. CDR1 SGHRS and CDR2 YFSETQ come from the germline V gene. This CDR3 contains 22 residues.

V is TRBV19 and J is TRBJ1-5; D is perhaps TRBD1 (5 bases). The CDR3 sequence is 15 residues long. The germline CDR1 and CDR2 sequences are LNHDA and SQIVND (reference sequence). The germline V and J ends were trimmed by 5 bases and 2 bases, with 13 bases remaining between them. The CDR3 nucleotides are TGTGCCAGTAGTCCCAATTGGGGGGGCAATCAGCCCCAGCATTTT. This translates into CASSPNWGGNQPQHF. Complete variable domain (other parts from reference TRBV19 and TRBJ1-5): DGGITQSPKYLFRKEGQNVTLSCEQNLNHDAMYWYRQDPGQGLRLIYYSQIVNDFQKGDIAEGYSVSREKKESFPLTVTSAQKNPTAFYLCASSPNWGGNQPQHFGDGTRLSIL.

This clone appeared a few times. This CDR3 reads CASSWTSGRATDTQYF. The CDR3 nucleotides read TGTGCCAGCAGCTGGACTAGCGGGAGGGCCACAGATACGCAGTATTTT. The chain links TRBV7-9 to TRBJ2-3; 15 bases are shared with TRBD2. Germline CDR1 is SEHNR and CDR2 is FQNEAQ (reference sequence). Trimming cost V 4 bases and J 2 bases; bases outside gene matches: 1. CDR3 length equals 16 residues.